This TCR beta chain was sequenced in a study of blood T cell repertoires in COVID-19. The CDR3 is 13 residues long. Germline V lookup: CDR1 ENHRY, CDR2 SYGVKD. V was cut by 4 bases and J by 3 bases, with 9 bases left in between. Produced via immunoSEQ multiplex PCR; TCRdb's table is partial and in-frame only. The data show around 210,000 clones, approximately 85% seen once. This sequence was found in a man aged 50-59 years with COVID-19, enrolled during active disease. The rearrangement links TRBV10-3 to TRBJ2-5; weak D call: TRBD1 (6 bases). The sample comprised peripheral blood. In DNA, the CDR3 is TGTGCCATCAGTGGGGGGCCAAAAGAGACCCAGTACTTC. Residues: CAISGGPKETQYF.